Each of the 2 T cell receptor beta chains below was sequenced from the same sample in a study of blood T cell repertoires in COVID-19. The data were produced by immunoSEQ multiplex PCR, yet TCRdb's version contains in-frame clones alone and is incomplete. Of roughly 210,000 clones in the sample, around 90% were seen once. Sequencing used PBMCs or T cells enriched from blood (not recorded which). The receptors were sampled from a man in his thirties or forties in a cohort exposed to, infected with or recovered from COVID-19 (not recorded which).

The V and J genes are TRBV18 and TRBJ2-7; 7 bases are shared with TRBD2. Germline V lookup: CDR1 KGHSH, CDR2 LQKENI. V was clipped by 3 bases and J by 3 bases; unmatched bases: 5. The CDR3 contains 14 residues. The DNA for the CDR3 is TGTGCCAGCTCACCCAGCGGGACCTACTACGAGCAGTACTTC. Encoded protein: CASSPSGTYYEQYF. Variable domain in full (rest from reference TRBV18 and TRBJ2-7): NAGVMQNPRHLVRRRGQEARLRCSPMKGHSHVYWYRQLPEEGLKFMVYLQKENIIDESGMPKERFSAEFPKEGPSILRIQQVVRGDSAAYFCASSPSGTYYEQYFGPGTRLTVT.

V gene TRBV28 combines with J gene TRBJ1-4; tentatively, D is TRBD1 (6 bases). Germline loops: CDR1 MDHEN, CDR2 SYDVKM. Trimming removed 6 bases from V and 8 bases from J, with 16 bases in between. The CDR3 extends over 14 amino acids. DNA of the CDR3: TGTGCCAGCAGCCTAAGGGGGGGTGGGGAAAAACTGTTTTTT. Translated: CASSLRGGGEKLFF.